This T cell receptor beta chain was recovered during a study of CD8+ T cells in alopecia areata (dated by TCRdb to the late 2010s). Describing the broader study: The treated patients took part in an open-label pilot trial in which moderate-to-severe alopecia areata was treated with oral tofacitinib at 5 to 10 mg twice daily. Biopsies were taken from tofacitinib-treated patients at baseline and at 4 and 24 weeks of treatment, and a later scalp biopsy was taken in several of the tofacitinib-treated patients. Scalp clonality was compared across normal scalp (n=4), patchy alopecia areata scalp (n=8), and alopecia totalis/universalis scalp (n=8). Patients stayed on tofacitinib for 6 to 18 months and then had 6 months of follow-up off drug so that delayed response and recurrence could be assessed. TCRbeta CDR3 regions were amplified by immunoSEQ multiplex PCR with 35 Vbeta forward and 13 Jbeta reverse primers. On the human side, TCRbeta sequencing was run on scalp tissue and on sorted CD4+ and CD8+ peripheral blood T cells from healthy controls and from alopecia areata patients with either patchy or totalis/universalis disease. Disease severity in treated patients was measured with the SALT score, which quantifies the percentage of affected scalp surface area. RNA was obtained with the PAXgene miRNA kit for fixed scalp, the miRNeasy kit for PBMCs, and the RNeasy kit for mouse skin. To study T cell clonal expansion in alopecia areata, the researchers applied high-throughput TCRbeta sequencing to both the C3H/HeJ mouse model and human patients.

Libraries were built with the immunoSEQ multiplex PCR assay. RNA was extracted from all samples and reverse transcribed into cDNA, which served as template for TCR sequencing. First-strand cDNA was synthesized with SuperScript III using a 2:1 mix of oligo-dT and random hexamers. Amplification bias was assessed with a synthetic immune receptor repertoire, and residual bias was removed computationally. The original pipeline was this. After raw reads were preprocessed to remove errors, the CDR3 was defined following IMGT conventions as running from the conserved cysteine to phenylalanine. Clonality was computed by normalizing Shannon entropy by log2 of the number of productive unique TCRs and subtracting the result from 1. CD4 or CD8 identity of scalp clones was inferred by cross-referencing scalp TCRbeta sequences with sorted blood CD4 and CD8 repertoires. What TCRdb holds here is the immuneACCESS table cut down to in-frame rearrangements. Part of the clones is not present; checked against another copy, under half of the missing clones reflect an unresolved V gene, and the others are unexplained. The D gene and trimming were derived from the DNA, and the V and J assignments and clone size from that table. Across this sample there are 95,000 to 110,000 clones, with 86% seen only once. The ten largest clonotypes hold around 10% of the sample.

According to the study, the label for this sample's treatment or condition signals: oral pan-JAK inhibitor, 5-10 mg twice daily. Peripheral blood and lesional scalp punch biopsies were obtained from patients with alopecia areata. PBMCs were isolated by density centrifugation and stained for CD3, CD4 and CD8, and CD4+ and CD8+ T cells were sorted on a FACSAria. Trimming at the junction amounts to 7 bases on V and 4 bases on J, and the germline ends lie 15 bases apart. From cysteine to phenylalanine, the CDR3 is 14 amino acids long. The only DNA kept is the CDR3, 42 bases in frame from the first base. In the germline V gene (reference sequence), CDR1 corresponds to MNHNY and CDR2 to SVGAGI. Overall results and qualifications from the work: TCR sequences shared between patients were less clear than in mice, possibly partly because of HLA diversity in the patient population. With tofacitinib, both scalp clonality and the number of expanded CD8+ clones among the top 100 scalp clones went down significantly. Because the treated cohort was small and had only one nonresponder, larger studies are needed to examine links between baseline CD8+ expansion and response. Higher clonality and more expanded CD8+ clones were observed in lesional scalp than in normal scalp, particularly in alopecia totalis/universalis, a finding suggestive of antigenic drive. During tofacitinib treatment, many expanded lesional clones remained in scalp and blood, and this persistence may partly explain relapse after treatment is stopped. Scalp TCR repertoire analysis is complicated because resident alphabeta T cells in normal human skin are also sequenced, whereas mouse skin is dominated by gammadelta T cells.

This clone turned up a few times. What antigen it recognizes has not been identified. Base quality data are lacking; no much larger clone is found one base away. This chain is built from TRBV6-6 and TRBJ2-3; TRBD1 is possibly the D segment (6 matching bases). The origin of this receptor is a human donor with alopecia areata. Here the sequenced sample was CD8+ T cells sorted from blood, taken around week 34, from a patient treated with tofacitinib. This receptor carries the CDR3 CASNRRGEADTQYF. The nucleotide sequence is given as TGTGCCAGCAACCGCAGGGGTGAGGCAGATACGCAGTATTTT.